This T cell receptor beta chain was sequenced in a study of siplizumab effects on memory and regulatory T cells (dated by TCRdb to between 2018 and 2021). For context, the study as a whole: The study looked at the effect of siplizumab, an anti-CD2 antibody, on alloreactive T-cell subsets in allogeneic mixed lymphocyte reactions made from human PBMCs. Points the paper makes about the study in general: Because sequences at frequencies below about 10^-5 were poorly captured, only a minor fraction of alloreactive clones could be mapped back to unstimulated subsets. Compared with memory T cells, unstimulated naive T cells appeared more diverse, and naive cells seemed to make a substantial contribution to the alloresponse. No functional confirmation was obtained for the suppressive function of proliferating Tregs from siplizumab cultures. Among mappable alloreactive CD4+ clones, an average Treg-derived fraction of 68.8% was observed with siplizumab, compared with less than 35% in control reactions. Siplizumab significantly reduced the cumulative frequency of alloreactive sequences traceable to unstimulated CD4+ memory T cells. A naive or memory phenotype could not be assigned to roughly 80-97% of proliferating CD4+ or CD8+ clones.

Sorted unstimulated T cells and proliferating T cells recovered from mixed lymphocyte reactions underwent TCRbeta CDR3 sequencing. Fresh whole blood from 9 to 11 HLA-typed healthy donors was used to isolate PBMCs. CDR1 and CDR2, per the germline V gene, are WSHSY and SAAADI. From cysteine to phenylalanine, the CDR3 is 15 amino acids long. Left in the record is the CDR3 DNA by itself, 45 bases read in frame from the first base. Concerning this clone: Its antigen target is currently unknown. No much larger clone exists at a distance of one base, and base qualities are not known.

The library was produced with the immunoSEQ multiplex PCR assay. Some 1.1 x 10^5 TCR templates per sample were assayed by the deep sequencing platform. Genomic DNA extracted from sorted T cells was used for TCRbeta CDR3 sequencing. Concerning the study's data processing: Clonal analysis of TCRbeta CDR3 data was done in the R programming language. Comparing unstimulated samples against CFSE-low samples taken after the reaction was how alloreactive CD4+ and CD8+ clones were defined. Regulatory or non-regulatory origin of alloreactive CD4+ clones was assigned by matching sequences to the sorted unstimulated Treg and non-Treg repertoires. Not all clones reach the TCRdb copy of this immuneACCESS table, which keeps in-frame sequences only. Checked studies attribute under half of the gap to unresolved V genes and leave the rest unexplained. Clone size and V and J calls were adopted from that table, with D and trimming inferred from the DNA. In all, the sample holds around 100,000 clones, and about 94% of those were seen once. The leading ten clones occupy 0.9% to 1.3% of the sample.

The sequencing sample was made of CD4+ T cells sorted from blood. This TCR was recovered from a human donor in good health. This chain joins TRBV10-2 to TRBJ2-5; 8 middle bases align to TRBD2. The tail of the sequence fits TRBJ2-7 better, so the J call may be wrong. The CDR3 reads CASSPKRETQYEQYF. The base sequence is TGCGCCAGCAGTCCCAAGCGGGAGACCCAGTACGAGCAGTACTTC.